What follows are 13 T cell receptor beta chains derived from one specimen sequenced in a study of T cells expressing NK-cell markers. TCRdb reworked the 5' RACE reads into one entry per CDR3 protein, no DNA. The sample table sets out 500,000 or so distinct CDR3 sequences. Sequences were obtained from blood T cells: a sorted CD56 or NKG2C T cell subset, CD4+ or CD8+ T cells, or bulk PBMC T cells (not recorded which). Receptors originate from a man aged 18 to 29 in good health.

The J gene is TRBJ1-1, the V gene TRBV6-1. Germline assignment: CDR1 MNHNS and CDR2 SASEGT. The CDR3 extends over 14 amino acids. The CDR3 is CASRDIGLDTEAFF.

The rearrangement uses TRBV12-3 or TRBV12-4 and TRBJ1-5; without DNA, the TCRdb call of TRBD1 cannot be checked. This CDR3 has 14 residues. The CDR3 protein is CASSPGQQNQPQHF.

The chain links TRBV7-2 to TRBJ2-3; absent DNA, TCRdb's TRBD2 call cannot be checked. This CDR3 region has 16 residues. Germline V gene lookup returns CDR1 SGHTA and CDR2 FQGNSA. The CDR3 reads CASSLLGTSGTDTQYF.

The V call is TRBV7-8, the J call TRBJ2-5; lacking DNA, the TRBD1 call made by TCRdb goes unchecked. This CDR3 contains 17 residues. From germline, CDR1 is SGHVS and CDR2 FQNEAQ. The CDR3 here is CASSLLGTGPHQETQYF. The entire variable domain, with the rest obtained from reference TRBV7-8 and TRBJ2-5, is as follows: GAGVSQSPRYKVAKRGQDVALRCDPISGHVSLFWYQQALGQGPEFLTYFQNEAQLDKSGLPSDRFFAERPEGSVSTLKIQRTQQEDSAVYLCASSLLGTGPHQETQYFGPGTRLLVL.

The chain couples TRBV6-5 to TRBJ1-1. From germline, CDR1 is MNHEY and CDR2 SVGAGI. CDR3 length: 15 amino acids. The CDR3 region is CASSLLGRARPEAFF.

The rearrangement uses TRBV11-3 and TRBJ2-1; TCRdb outputs TRBD2, but without DNA this stays unchecked. Germline-derived CDR1 and CDR2 are SGHNT and YENEEA. There are 16 residues in the CDR3. CDR3 protein: CASSLDHRTRSNEQFF.

The chain joins TRBV12-3 or TRBV12-4 to TRBJ1-1; the TRBD1 assignment by TCRdb is unverifiable without DNA. The CDR3 totals 15 residues. The CDR3 region is CASSFSGTGSVEAFF.

The rearrangement links TRBV7-9 to TRBJ2-1. The CDR3 covers 14 residues. Germline loops: CDR1 SEHNR, CDR2 FQNEAQ (reference sequence). This chain's CDR3 is CASSPHERRNEQFF.

The V call is TRBV2, the J call TRBJ2-3; TCRdb indicates TRBD1, and absent DNA this call remains unverified. Germline V gene sequence: CDR1 SNHLY, CDR2 FYNNEI. The CDR3 contains 15 residues. CDR3 region: CARTLRDRSTDTQYF.

The chain couples TRBV27 to TRBJ1-1; the D call from TCRdb, TRBD1, cannot be confirmed without DNA. The CDR3 has 15 amino acids. CDR1 is MNHEY, CDR2 SMNVEV, per germline (reference sequence). This chain's CDR3 is CASSLRADREVEAFF.

The J gene is TRBJ2-5, the V gene TRBV20-1; TCRdb lists TRBD1, though no DNA is available to test this call. Looked up from germline, CDR1 is DFQATT and CDR2 is SNEGSKA (reference sequence). The CDR3 runs to 15 residues. CDR3 protein: CSARSQDDSRETQYF.

V is TRBV12-3 or TRBV12-4 and J is TRBJ2-1; as DNA is missing, the TRBD1 call by TCRdb cannot be tested. The CDR3 consists of 18 residues. The CDR3 region is CASSFSSGNLGGYNEQFF.

The chain has TRBV15 and TRBJ2-5; there is no DNA to check the TCRdb D call of TRBD2. The CDR3 totals 17 residues. Germline values: CDR1 LNHNV, CDR2 YYDKDF (reference sequence). The CDR3: CATSRRGLAGPQETQYF.